The 9 T cell receptor beta chains below all came from one sample that was sequenced in a study of T cell responses to AZD1222 COVID-19 vaccine. Sequencing used immunoSEQ multiplex PCR; TCRdb keeps in-frame clones, though not all of them. Of 130,000 to 150,000 clones listed, 91% are singletons. The material sequenced was peripheral blood, taken 28 days after the second AZD1222 dose. The origin of the receptors is an adult who received the AZD1222 COVID-19 vaccine.

This clone occurred many times. J is TRBJ2-7 and V is TRBV19, with 7 bases lining up with TRBD1. The CDR3 spans 15 residues. In germline, CDR1 is LNHDA, CDR2 SQIVND (reference sequence). Trimming removed 1 base from V and 3 bases from J; junction bases left unmatched: 6. CDR3: CASSIATGTDYEQYF. CDR3 nucleotide sequence: TGTGCCAGTAGTATAGCAACCGGGACAGACTACGAGCAGTACTTC.

This clone was recorded a few times. This chain uses TRBV6-1 with TRBJ1-2; D ambiguous. Germline V gives CDR1 MNHNS, CDR2 SASEGT. The CDR3 sequence is 12 residues long. Trimming pared 2 bases from V and 7 bases from J, leaving 8 bases between. The CDR3 region is CASSERAAGYTF. The DNA for the CDR3 is TGTGCCAGCAGTGAACGTGCAGCTGGCTACACCTTC.

In this sample, this clone turned up once. The chain is built from TRBV4-1 and TRBJ2-1; 13 bases are a match to TRBD2. This CDR3 has 18 amino acids. The germline V gene has CDR1 MGHRA and CDR2 YSYEKL. J lost 7 bases, V lost 0 bases, and 9 bases had no gene match. CDR3 in amino acids: CASSQEGLAGAGGNEQFF. CDR3 sequence (DNA): TGCGCCAGCAGCCAAGAAGGACTAGCGGGGGCCGGTGGAAATGAGCAGTTCTTC.

J is TRBJ1-1 and V is TRBV5-1; weak D call: TRBD1 (6 bases). CDR3 length equals 16 residues. Between the trimmed V and J ends, which lost 0 bases and 5 bases, there was a span of 17 bases. Germline values: CDR1 SGHRS, CDR2 YFSETQ. The CDR3, as DNA: TGCGCCAGCAGCTTGGGGTTGGGGGCGCCGGGAACTGAAGCTTTCTTT. As protein: CASSLGLGAPGTEAFF.

Here the CDR3 DNA reads TGTGCCAGCAGCGAAATACCGGGACACCCCCAATGGGACACTGAAGCTTTCTTT. Residues: CASSEIPGHPQWDTEAFF. This chain uses TRBV3-1 (or the pseudogene TRBV3-2) with TRBJ1-1, with a possible D match to TRBD1 (6 bases). The CDR3 length is 18 residues. The V gene's germline CDR1 is LGHDT and CDR2 YNNKEL (reference sequence). The ends were cut back, 5 bases at V and 3 bases at J, with 25 bases in the middle.

V is TRBV4-3 and J is TRBJ2-7, with TRBD2 matching 7 bases. The CDR3 totals 17 residues. Germline V gene lookup returns CDR1 LGHNA and CDR2 YSLEER. Trimming took 6 bases from V and 2 from J; bases not matched to a gene: 16. The CDR3 bases are TGCGCCAGCAGAAAGGGAGCGGGATCAGATCCCACCTACGAGCAGTACTTC. Protein product: CASRKGAGSDPTYEQYF.

The rearrangement links TRBV6-5 to TRBJ1-4, with 7 bases fitting TRBD1. CDR3 size: 15 residues. The trim removed 7 bases at V and 2 bases at J, leaving 7 bases unmatched. The germline gives CDR1 MNHEY, CDR2 SVGAGI. The CDR3 DNA follows: TGTGCCAGCATTCCTACAGGGGCTACTAATGAAAAACTGTTTTTT. This gives the protein CASIPTGATNEKLFF.

This chain links TRBV30 with TRBJ1-3, with D perhaps matching TRBD1 (6 bases). CDR3 length: 15 amino acids. Germline V gene sequence: CDR1 GTSNPN, CDR2 SVGIG (reference sequence). Trimming stripped 0 bases from V and 4 bases from J, with 13 bases between. CDR3: CAWSVRGGDGNTIYF. The CDR3 coding sequence is TGTGCCTGGAGTGTAAGGGGGGGGGACGGAAACACCATATATTTT.

The J gene is TRBJ1-1, the V gene TRBV11-2, with 7 positions matching TRBD1. In germline, CDR1 is SGHAT, CDR2 FQNNGV. The CDR3 runs 14 residues. The V and J ends lost 5 bases and 4 bases, in that order; junction bases with no gene match: 7. CDR3 amino acids: CASSPGGWRTEAFF. Written as DNA, the CDR3 is TGTGCCAGCAGCCCAGGGGGTTGGCGCACTGAAGCTTTCTTT.